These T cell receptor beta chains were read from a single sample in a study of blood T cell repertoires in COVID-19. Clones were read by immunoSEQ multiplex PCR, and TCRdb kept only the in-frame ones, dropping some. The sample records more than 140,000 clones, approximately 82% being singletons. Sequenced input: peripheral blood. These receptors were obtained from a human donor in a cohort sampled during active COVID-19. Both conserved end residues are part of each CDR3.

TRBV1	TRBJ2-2	CTSSQDGGRTGDRGELFF
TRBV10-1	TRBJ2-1	CASSGGLAGVRSYNEQFF
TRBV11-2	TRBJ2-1	CASSLTSDEQFF
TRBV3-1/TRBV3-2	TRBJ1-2	CASSQDGGAGLNYGYTF
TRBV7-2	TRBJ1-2	CASSLTGYGYTF
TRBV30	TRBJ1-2	CAWSGQSIYGYTF
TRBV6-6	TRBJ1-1	CASRPRGQLQAGAFF
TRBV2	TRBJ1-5	CASSRQGHGQPQHF
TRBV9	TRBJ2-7	CASSRTGDRYEQYF
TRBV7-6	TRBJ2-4	CASSLGIGQAKNIQYF
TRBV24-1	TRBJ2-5	CATSDRTGKETQYF
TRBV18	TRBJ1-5	CASSTYNQPQHF
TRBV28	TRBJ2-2	CASRDRGQTGELFF
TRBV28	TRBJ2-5	CASSSPSAGYETQYF
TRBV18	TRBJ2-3	CASSPDWGSTDTQYF
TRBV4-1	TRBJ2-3	CASSQEGMVGQGTLSSTDTQYF
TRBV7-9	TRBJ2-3	CASSLLAGRTDTQYF
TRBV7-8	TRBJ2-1	CASSQTSGVWNEQFF
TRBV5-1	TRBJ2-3	CASSERTSGNTDTQYF
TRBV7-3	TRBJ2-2	CASSFPVRGPGELFF
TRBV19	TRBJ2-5	CASNGGAGIETQYF
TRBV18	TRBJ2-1	CASSLTQGRNEQFF
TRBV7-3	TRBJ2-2	CASSLRAGATGELFF
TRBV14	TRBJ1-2	CASALNLNYGYTF
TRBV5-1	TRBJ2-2	CASSLASASGTPGELFF
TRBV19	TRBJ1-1	CASSFVSQSTEAFF
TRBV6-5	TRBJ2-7	CASSYERLAGAYEQYF
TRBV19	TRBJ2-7	CASTPGLASGYEQYF
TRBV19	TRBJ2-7	CASSPAYTRGLEQYF
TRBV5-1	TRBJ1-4	CASSTGTGREKLFF
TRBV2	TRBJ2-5	CASRERTSGRKETQYF
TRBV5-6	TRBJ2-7	CASSVLQGEQYF
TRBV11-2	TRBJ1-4	CASSLVGSPSGEKLFF
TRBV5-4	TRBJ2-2	CASSLAGVDTGELFF
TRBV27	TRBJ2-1	CASSLSWGRHNEQFF
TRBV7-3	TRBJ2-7	CASSSDRGYEQYF
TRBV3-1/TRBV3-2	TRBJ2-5	CASSQEGLAEETQYF
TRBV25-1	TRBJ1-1	CASKWGGTEAFF
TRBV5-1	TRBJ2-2	CASSLAQGWTGELFF
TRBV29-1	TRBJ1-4	CSAGQESNEKLFF
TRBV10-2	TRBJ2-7	CASIAGGAYEQYF
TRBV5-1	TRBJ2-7	CASRTGTLYEQYF
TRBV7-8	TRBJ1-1	CASSPGRQGLFGAFF
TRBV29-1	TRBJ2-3	CSVALAGTDTQYF
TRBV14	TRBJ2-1	CASSQVLAGGINEQFF
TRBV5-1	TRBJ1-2	CASSSTVTNYGYTF
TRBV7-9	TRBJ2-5	CASSLVGTSLETQYF
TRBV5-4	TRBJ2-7	CASSLWSGRAGEQYF
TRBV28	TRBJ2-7	CASSLLGGRDDEQYF
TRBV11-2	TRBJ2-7	CASSWGPGGEQYF
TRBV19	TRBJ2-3	CASSPPGLAGDTQYF
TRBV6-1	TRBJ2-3	CASSEHVMRMDTQYF